These T cell receptor beta chains were read from a single sample in a study of blood T cell repertoires in COVID-19. Libraries were prepared by immunoSEQ multiplex PCR; TCRdb keeps only in-frame clonotypes and omits some of them. This repertoire shows 200,000 to 250,000 clones, 70% to 90% found once; its top ten account for approximately 3.1%. The sample was PBMCs or T cells enriched from blood (not recorded which). The receptors come from a woman between 45 and 65 years old in a cohort exposed to, infected with or recovered from COVID-19 (not recorded which). Each CDR3 is given with its conserved first and last residue. A D gene is named only where the DNA matches it firmly. Not every row has a clone size; where given, it reads once, few, many or a size class.

>-|-|TRBJ1-5|TRBV30
TGTGCCTGGAGTTTAACAGGGTACAATCAGCCCCAGCATTTT
CAWSLTGYNQPQHF
>TRBD1|-|TRBJ2-7|TRBV27
TGTGCCAGCAGCCCCCAGACAGGGGTTAGTTACGAGCAGTACTTC
CASSPQTGVSYEQYF
>-|-|TRBJ2-3|TRBV7-3
TGTGCCAGCAGCTCCTCCACGAGGGTGGGCACAGATACGCAGTATTTT
CASSSSTRVGTDTQYF
>TRBD1|-|TRBJ1-2|TRBV7-3
TGTGCCAGCAGCAACCGGGACAGGGGGCGCGTTCATGGCTACACCTTC
CASSNRDRGRVHGYTF
>TRBD2|-|TRBJ2-5|TRBV5-1
TGCGCCAGCAGCTTCCTAGCGGGCGGGTCAGAGACCCAGTACTTC
CASSFLAGGSETQYF
>-|-|TRBJ2-7|TRBV28
TGTGCCAGCAGCTATACCAGGACAGACTACGAGCAGTACTTC
CASSYTRTDYEQYF
>-|-|TRBJ1-5|TRBV21-1
TGTGCCAGCAGCAAAGAAGCAGGGTCCCCCGTCATCAATCAGCCCCAGCATTTT
CASSKEAGSPVINQPQHF
>TRBD2|-|TRBJ2-1|TRBV11-2
TGTGCCAGCAGCGGACTAGCGGGGGGCCCCTACAATGAGCAGTTCTTC
CASSGLAGGPYNEQFF
>TRBD1|few|TRBJ1-6|TRBV5-1
TGCGCCAGCAGGTTCTTGACAGGGAATGATAATTCACCCCTCCACTTT
CASRFLTGNDNSPLHF
>-|-|TRBJ2-2|TRBV3-1/TRBV3-2
TGTGCCAGCAGCCAAGCGGAGGGGCTGTTTTTT
CASSQAEGLFF
>-|few|TRBJ2-1|TRBV6-2/TRBV6-3
TGTGCCAGCAGTTACTCCACTTTCAATGAGCAGTTCTTC
CASSYSTFNEQFF
>TRBD1|once|TRBJ2-5|TRBV5-5
TGTGCCAGCAGCTTGGGCGGGACAGGGGTGTGGGAGACCCAGTACTTC
CASSLGGTGVWETQYF
>-|few|TRBJ1-1|TRBV4-1
TGCGCCAGCAGCCAAGTGAGGTTGGGCACTGAAGCTTTCTTT
CASSQVRLGTEAFF
>TRBD1|-|TRBJ1-2|TRBV4-2
TGTGCCAGCAGCCAAGGTGGAGACAGGGGATCCTATGGCTACACCTTC
CASSQGGDRGSYGYTF
>-|once|TRBJ1-1|TRBV29-1
TGCAGCGGGCTTACAGGGAGAAGCACTGAAGCTTTCTTT
CSGLTGRSTEAFF
>TRBD1|-|TRBJ2-4|TRBV4-1
TGCGCCAGCAGCCAAGGACCGGGACAGGGAATAAACATTCAGTACTTC
CASSQGPGQGINIQYF
>-|-|TRBJ1-3|TRBV4-3
TGCGCCAGCAGCCAAGCATTCAAGCAAAGCTCTGGAAACACCATATATTTT
CASSQAFKQSSGNTIYF
>-|-|TRBJ2-3|TRBV5-1
TGCGCCAGCAGTCGGGGGTCCGCTGCCACAGATACGCAGTATTTT
CASSRGSAATDTQYF
>TRBD1|-|TRBJ2-2|TRBV5-1
TGCGCCAGCACTCTGACAGGGACCGGGGAGCTGTTTTTT
CASTLTGTGELFF
>-|-|TRBJ1-6|TRBV24-1
TGTGCCACCAGCCGGGGGGGTTCACCCCTCCACTTT
CATSRGGSPLHF
>TRBD2|-|TRBJ2-5|TRBV2
TGTGCCAGCGTGAGGACTAGCGGGGGGTATAAAGAGACCCAGTACTTC
CASVRTSGGYKETQYF
>-|-|TRBJ2-7|TRBV7-2
TGTGCCAGCAGCTTAGACAGGGGGGGATCCTACGAGCAGTACTTC
CASSLDRGGSYEQYF
>-|-|TRBJ2-2|TRBV7-2
TGTGCCAGCAGCTTAGCTGCAGGGGGGAACGGGGAGCTGTTTTTT
CASSLAAGGNGELFF
>-|-|TRBJ2-7|TRBV18
TGTGCCAGCTCACCGAACAGGGACTACGAGCAGTACTTC
CASSPNRDYEQYF
>TRBD1|-|TRBJ1-2|TRBV7-2
TGTGCCAGCAGCCCTAGGGGGCTCGGTGGCTACACCTTC
CASSPRGLGGYTF
>TRBD1|once|TRBJ1-1|TRBV6-2/TRBV6-3
TGTGCCAGCAGTTACTTACGGACAGGGGGCGTTGGAGCTTTCTTT
CASSYLRTGGVGAFF
>TRBD2|-|TRBJ2-1|TRBV29-1
TGCAGCGTTGGTACTAGCGGCCACAATGAGCAGTTCTTC
CSVGTSGHNEQFF
>TRBD2|-|TRBJ2-1|TRBV9
TGTGCCAGCAGCTCCAGAAGCGGGGGTGATGAGCAGTTCTTC
CASSSRSGGDEQFF
>-|-|TRBJ2-3|TRBV7-3
TGTGCCAGCAGCTCGTTGACTAGAGTCGATACGCAGTATTTT
CASSSLTRVDTQYF
>-|few|TRBJ1-2|TRBV2
TGTGCCAGCAGTGATGACATCTATGGCTACACCTTC
CASSDDIYGYTF
>-|few|TRBJ2-5|TRBV4-1
TGCGCCAGCAGCCAAGTTGCGGGGCTCCAAGAGACCCAGTACTTC
CASSQVAGLQETQYF
>-|-|TRBJ2-1|TRBV20-1
TGCAGTGCTAGTAACCCCGTGGCAGGGTCCTACAATGAGCAGTTCTTC
CSASNPVAGSYNEQFF
>-|few|TRBJ1-1|TRBV6-5
TGTGCCACCGAACACAGGGTTGCTGAAGCTTTCTTT
CATEHRVAEAFF
>-|-|TRBJ2-2|TRBV7-2
TGTGCCAGCAGCTTATCAAGCGGGACCGGGGAGCTGTTTTTT
CASSLSSGTGELFF
>TRBD2|-|TRBJ2-3|TRBV29-1
TGCAGCGTTGAAAGGGATCTTGTGACTAGCGACCAGAATTTT
CSVERDLVTSDQNF
>TRBD2|-|TRBJ2-2|TRBV6-2/TRBV6-3
TGTGCCAGCAGCCCCCGTTTGAGGGGCGGGGGGGCCTACGGGGAGCTGTTTTTT
CASSPRLRGGGAYGELFF
>TRBD1|-|TRBJ1-2|TRBV25-1
TGTGCCAGCAGTGAATGGGACAGTTCCTATGGCTACACCTTC
CASSEWDSSYGYTF
>-|once|TRBJ1-3|TRBV19
TGTGCCAGTAGTATTGTAGGTGGAGTTAGCGGAAACACCATATATTTT
CASSIVGGVSGNTIYF
>-|-|TRBJ2-7|TRBV6-2/TRBV6-3
TGTGCCAGCAGTTACCCACAGACCAACTACGAGCAGTACTTC
CASSYPQTNYEQYF
>TRBD1|few|TRBJ1-1|TRBV9
TGTGCCAGCAGCACCCATCCTCCGGGACAGGGGAACACTGAAGCTTTCTTT
CASSTHPPGQGNTEAFF
>-|once|TRBJ2-3|TRBV29-1
TGCAGCGTTGAACTCTCCAGATTAGATACGCAGTATTTT
CSVELSRLDTQYF
>-|-|TRBJ2-7|TRBV3-1/TRBV3-2
TGTGCCAGCAGCCACTTGGGCTTCGAGCAGTACTTC
CASSHLGFEQYF
>TRBD1|-|TRBJ1-4|TRBV18
TGTGCCAGCTCGCCAAACATACAGGGGGCTGCTACAACTAATGAAAAACTGTTTTTT
CASSPNIQGAATTNEKLFF